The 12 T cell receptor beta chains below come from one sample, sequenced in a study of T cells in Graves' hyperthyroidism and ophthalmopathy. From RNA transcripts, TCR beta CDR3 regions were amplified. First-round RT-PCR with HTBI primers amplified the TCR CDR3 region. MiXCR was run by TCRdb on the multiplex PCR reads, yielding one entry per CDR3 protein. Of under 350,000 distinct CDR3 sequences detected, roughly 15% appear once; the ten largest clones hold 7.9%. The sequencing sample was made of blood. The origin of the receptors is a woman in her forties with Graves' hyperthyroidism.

This CDR3 reads CASNPRDRGGYGYTF. CDR3 DNA sequence: TGTGCCAGCAACCCCCGGGACAGGGGGGGCTATGGCTACACCTTC. The V gene is TRBV27, the J gene TRBJ1-2; 11 bases are a match to TRBD1. The CDR3 covers 15 residues. Trimming cost V 7 bases and J 4 bases; bases outside gene matches: 8. In germline, CDR1 is MNHEY, CDR2 SMNVEV (reference sequence).

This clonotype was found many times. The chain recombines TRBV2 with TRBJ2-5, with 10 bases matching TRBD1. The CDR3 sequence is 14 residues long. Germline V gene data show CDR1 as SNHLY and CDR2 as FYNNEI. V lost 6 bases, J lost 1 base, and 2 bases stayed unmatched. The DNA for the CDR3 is TGTGCCAGCAGATGGACAGGGGGCCAAGAGACCCAGTACTTC. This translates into CASRWTGGQETQYF.

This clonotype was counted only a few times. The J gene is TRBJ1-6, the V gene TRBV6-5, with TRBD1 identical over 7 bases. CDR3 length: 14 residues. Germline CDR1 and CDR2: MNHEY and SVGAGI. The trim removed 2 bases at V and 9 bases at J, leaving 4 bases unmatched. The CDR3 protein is CASSYVGGRSPLHF. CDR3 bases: TGTGCCAGCAGTTACGTAGGGGGCCGTTCACCCCTCCACTTT.

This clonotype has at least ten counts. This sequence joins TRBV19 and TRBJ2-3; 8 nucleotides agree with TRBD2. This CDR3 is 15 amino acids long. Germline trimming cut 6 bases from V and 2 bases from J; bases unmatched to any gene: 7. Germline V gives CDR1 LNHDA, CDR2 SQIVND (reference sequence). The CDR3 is CASSGRDIPTDTQYF. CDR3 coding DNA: TGTGCCAGTAGCGGGAGGGATATCCCCACAGATACGCAGTATTTT. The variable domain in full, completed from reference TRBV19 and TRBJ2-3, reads DGGITQSPKYLFRKEGQNVTLSCEQNLNHDAMYWYRQDPGQGLRLIYYSQIVNDFQKGDIAEGYSVSREKKESFPLTVTSAQKNPTAFYLCASSGRDIPTDTQYFGPGTRLTVL.

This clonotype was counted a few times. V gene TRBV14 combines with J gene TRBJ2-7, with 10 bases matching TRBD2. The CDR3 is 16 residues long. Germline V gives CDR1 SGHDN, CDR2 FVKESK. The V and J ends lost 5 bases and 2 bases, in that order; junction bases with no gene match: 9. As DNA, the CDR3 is TGTGCCAGCAGCGCTTTTCCGGGACTAGCGCCCTACGAGCAGTACTTC. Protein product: CASSAFPGLAPYEQYF.

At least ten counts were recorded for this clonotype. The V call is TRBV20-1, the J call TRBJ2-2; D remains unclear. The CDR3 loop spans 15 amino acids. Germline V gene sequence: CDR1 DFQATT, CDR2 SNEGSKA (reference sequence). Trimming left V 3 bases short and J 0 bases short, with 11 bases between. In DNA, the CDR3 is TGCAGTGCTAGGGTTCTGTCCGCGAACACCGGGGAGCTGTTTTTT. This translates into CSARVLSANTGELFF.

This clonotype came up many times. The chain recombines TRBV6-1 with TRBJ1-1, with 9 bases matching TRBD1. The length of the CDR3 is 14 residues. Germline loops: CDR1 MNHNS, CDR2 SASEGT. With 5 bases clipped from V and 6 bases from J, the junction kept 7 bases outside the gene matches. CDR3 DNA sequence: TGTGCCAGCAGTTCAGGGACAGGGAGGCCTGAAGCTTTCTTT. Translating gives CASSSGTGRPEAFF.

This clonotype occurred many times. CDR3 in DNA: TGTGCCAGCAGCTTCGGGACAGGTTGGTCCGAGCAGTACTTC. Its protein product is CASSFGTGWSEQYF. This sequence joins TRBV5-5 and TRBJ2-7; 8 bases align to TRBD1. V gave up 2 bases and J gave up 6 bases; unmatched junction bases: 7. This CDR3 has 14 residues. The germline CDR1 and CDR2 sequences are SGHKS and YYEKEE (reference sequence).

In DNA form, the CDR3 reads TGTGCCAGCAGCTCCAAAAGGCACACCATATATTTT. Its translation: CASSSKRHTIYF. The chain couples TRBV11-3 to TRBJ1-3; D is unresolved. Germline V gives CDR1 SGHNT, CDR2 YENEEA. V lost 4 bases and J 8 bases, leaving 9 bases between the germline ends. The CDR3 covers 12 residues.

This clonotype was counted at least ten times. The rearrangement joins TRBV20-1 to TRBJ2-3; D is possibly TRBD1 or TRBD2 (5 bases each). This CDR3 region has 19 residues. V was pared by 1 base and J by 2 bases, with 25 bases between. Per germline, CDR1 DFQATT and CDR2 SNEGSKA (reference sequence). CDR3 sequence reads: CSARGSPGSPGITTDTQYF. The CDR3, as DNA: TGCAGTGCTAGAGGGTCCCCAGGGTCTCCGGGGATTACCACAGATACGCAGTATTTT.

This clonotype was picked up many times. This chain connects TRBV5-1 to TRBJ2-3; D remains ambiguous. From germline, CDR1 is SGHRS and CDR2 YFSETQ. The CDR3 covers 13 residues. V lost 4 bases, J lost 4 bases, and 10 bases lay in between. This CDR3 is CASSPFEADTQYF. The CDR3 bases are TGCGCCAGCAGCCCGTTCGAGGCAGATACGCAGTATTTT.

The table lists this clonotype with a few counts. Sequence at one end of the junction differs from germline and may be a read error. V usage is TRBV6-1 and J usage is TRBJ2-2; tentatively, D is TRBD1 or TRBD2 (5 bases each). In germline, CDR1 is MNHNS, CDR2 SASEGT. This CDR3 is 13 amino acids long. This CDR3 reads CASSEASSWDLFF. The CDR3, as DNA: TGTGCCAGCAGTGAAGCGAGTTCCTGGGACCTGTTTTTT.